One sample yielded the 29 T cell receptor beta chains listed below, sequenced in a study of blood T cell repertoires in COVID-19. The protocol was immunoSEQ multiplex PCR, while the TCRdb copy is restricted to in-frame clones and leaves out a portion. The sample has about 74,000 clones, 75% seen once; the top ten hold roughly 21%. Material: peripheral blood. The receptors here all came from a man in his 70s with acute or convalescent COVID-19.

This clone was counted a few times. The chain recombines TRBV27 with TRBJ2-7; 8 nucleotides line up with TRBD2. The CDR3 length is 15 residues. CDR1 and CDR2 (germline): MNHEY, SMNVEV (reference sequence). J was trimmed by 6 bases and V by 2 bases; bases with no gene match: 9. The CDR3 nucleotides are TGTGCCAGCAGTTTAAGCGCGGGAGGCCGCGGCGAGCAGTACTTC. This gives the protein CASSLSAGGRGEQYF.

This sequence joins TRBV2 and TRBJ1-5; no clear D. The V gene lost 11 bases and the J gene lost 3 bases, with 14 bases spanning the gap. This CDR3 has 13 amino acids. The germline gives CDR1 SNHLY, CDR2 FYNNEI. CDR3 protein: CALSDQVNQPQHF. The CDR3 nucleotides read TGTGCCCTTAGTGACCAGGTCAATCAGCCCCAGCATTTT.

The rearrangement uses TRBV24-1 and TRBJ2-7; 8 nucleotides match TRBD1. J was trimmed by 0 bases and V by 2 bases; bases with no gene match: 2. CDR3 length equals 15 residues. Germline assignment: CDR1 KGHDR and CDR2 SFDVKD. Here the CDR3 reads CATSDSGTGSYEQYF. Written as DNA, the CDR3 is TGTGCCACCAGTGATTCCGGGACAGGCTCCTACGAGCAGTACTTC.

The J gene is TRBJ2-7, the V gene TRBV11-3, with TRBD1 identical over 7 bases. The CDR3 sequence is 14 residues long. J lost 2 bases, V lost 5 bases, and 6 bases had no gene match. Looked up from germline, CDR1 is SGHNT and CDR2 is YENEEA. The CDR3: CASSPGQTTYEQYF. CDR3 DNA sequence: TGTGCCAGCAGCCCGGGACAGACGACCTACGAGCAGTACTTC.

This rearrangement joins TRBV20-1 to TRBJ2-7, with TRBD2 matching 7 bases. Trimming at V came to 5 bases and at J to 4 bases, leaving 2 bases not matched to a gene. The CDR3 consists of 11 residues. In germline, CDR1 is DFQATT, CDR2 SNEGSKA (reference sequence). The CDR3 DNA reads as TGCAGTGCTTGGGAGGGTTACGAGCAGTACTTC. This sequence encodes CSAWEGYEQYF.

This clone came up a few times. The chain couples TRBV4-2 to TRBJ2-7; TRBD1 might be the D (6 bases). Germline V gene lookup returns CDR1 LGHNA and CDR2 YNFKEQ. This CDR3 contains 14 residues. Deletions cut 0 bases from V and 3 bases from J, with 9 bases between. CDR3 DNA: TGTGCCAGCAGCCAAGATGGGGGCGGCTACGAGCAGTACTTC. As protein: CASSQDGGGYEQYF.

The V call is TRBV5-1, the J call TRBJ2-7, with 9 bases lining up with TRBD1. Germline loops: CDR1 SGHRS, CDR2 YFSETQ. This CDR3 is built from 15 residues. V dropped 4 bases and J dropped 3; count of bases not matched to a gene: 8. CDR3: CASSPGSDRGYEQYF. CDR3 coding DNA: TGCGCCAGCAGCCCCGGCTCGGACAGGGGCTACGAGCAGTACTTC. The variable domain in full, with the rest retrieved from reference TRBV5-1 and TRBJ2-7, is KAGVTQTPRYLIKTRGQQVTLSCSPISGHRSVSWYQQTPGQGLQFLFEYFSETQRNKGNFPGRFSGRQFSNSRSEMNVSTLELGDSALYLCASSPGSDRGYEQYFGPGTRLTVT.

The chain combines TRBV18 with TRBJ1-1, with 8 bases lining up with TRBD1. The CDR3 spans 14 residues. Germline V lookup: CDR1 KGHSH, CDR2 LQKENI. With 3 bases clipped from V and 9 bases from J, the junction kept 9 bases outside the gene matches. The DNA of the CDR3 is TGTGCCAGCTCACCGGCCTCAGGACAGGGAAAAGCTTTCTTT. Protein product: CASSPASGQGKAFF. Variable domain in full (rest from reference TRBV18 and TRBJ1-1): NAGVMQNPRHLVRRRGQEARLRCSPMKGHSHVYWYRQLPEEGLKFMVYLQKENIIDESGMPKERFSAEFPKEGPSILRIQQVVRGDSAAYFCASSPASGQGKAFFGQGTRLTVV.

This clone has only one observation. The chain recombines TRBV4-3 with TRBJ2-1; 8 nucleotides align to TRBD1. This CDR3 contains 13 residues. J was trimmed by 9 bases and V by 3 bases; bases with no gene match: 4. Germline V gene sequence: CDR1 LGHNA, CDR2 YSLEER. CDR3 sequence reads: CASSQMTGVEQFF. The CDR3 DNA sequence: TGCGCCAGCAGCCAGATGACAGGGGTTGAGCAGTTCTTC.

The chain has TRBV11-2 and TRBJ2-7; D unclear. Germline V CDR1 and CDR2: SGHAT, FQNNGV. The CDR3 contains 12 residues. The V gene lost 2 bases and the J gene lost 4 bases, with 6 bases spanning the gap. The chain's CDR3 is CASSLLRYEQYF. CDR3 DNA: TGTGCCAGCAGCTTATTGCGGTACGAGCAGTACTTC.

This clone was counted a few times. CDR3 nucleotides: TGTGCCAGCAGTGAAGGTTTCGGGACTCATCAGCCCCAGCATTTT. The encoded protein is CASSEGFGTHQPQHF. The V call is TRBV6-1, the J call TRBJ1-5; a possible D gene is TRBD1 (5 bases). Trimming shortened V by 1 base and J by 5 bases, and 12 bases separated the two germline ends. Per germline, CDR1 MNHNS and CDR2 SASEGT. The CDR3 has 15 amino acids.

In this sample, this clone turned up once. This chain uses TRBV11-2 with TRBJ1-2; 7 positions match TRBD1. The germline V gene has CDR1 SGHAT and CDR2 FQNNGV. V trimming: 1 base; J trimming: 4 bases; junction bases outside the gene matches: 0. The CDR3 runs to 13 residues. CDR3 in amino acids: CASSLGTGYGYTF. The CDR3 DNA follows: TGTGCCAGCAGCTTAGGGACAGGCTATGGCTACACCTTC.

This chain joins TRBV7-9 and TRBJ2-5; TRBD1 might be the D (5 bases). V lost 0 bases and J lost 3, with 8 bases in between. CDR3 length: 14 amino acids. The germline V gene encodes CDR1 SEHNR and CDR2 FQNEAQ (reference sequence). CDR3 nucleotide sequence: TGTGCCAGCAGCTTAGCAGGGGCTAAAGAGACCCAGTACTTC. It is translated as CASSLAGAKETQYF.

This rearrangement joins TRBV13 to TRBJ2-3, with D tentatively TRBD1 (6 bases). The CDR3 contains 16 residues. The V end was cut by 2 bases, the J end by 2 bases, with 14 bases between. Germline V lookup: CDR1 PRHDT, CDR2 FYEKMQ (reference sequence). This chain's CDR3 is CASSLTGNRITDTQYF. The CDR3 region has the DNA TGTGCCAGCAGCTTAACAGGGAATAGAATCACAGATACGCAGTATTTT.

This chain connects TRBV11-3 to TRBJ2-5; 12 bases line up with TRBD1. Germline lookup yields CDR1 SGHNT and CDR2 YENEEA. There are 15 residues in the CDR3. Trimming removed 3 bases from V and 4 bases from J; junction bases left unmatched: 3. CDR3: CASSLGQGAGETQYF. CDR3 nucleotide sequence: TGTGCCAGCAGCTTGGGACAGGGGGCAGGAGAGACCCAGTACTTC.

The chain couples TRBV10-3 to TRBJ2-1, with 7 bases identical to TRBD1. The J segment lost 7 bases and the V segment lost 2 bases, leaving 8 bases of the junction unmatched. This CDR3 has 15 amino acids. Germline CDR1 reads ENHRY; CDR2 reads SYGVKD. The CDR3 nucleotides are TGTGCCATCAGTGAGAGACAGGGCAATTTAAATGAGCAGTTCTTC. Its protein product is CAISERQGNLNEQFF.

This chain connects TRBV5-4 to TRBJ2-1, with TRBD2 matching 7 bases. After removal of 3 bases from V and 10 bases from J, the junction contained 13 bases not matched to a gene. There are 15 residues in the CDR3. CDR1 is SGHNT and CDR2 is YYREEE in the germline V gene (reference sequence). This CDR3 reads CASSSNSGWGGEQFF. CDR3 sequence (DNA): TGTGCCAGCAGCTCTAATAGCGGGTGGGGTGGGGAGCAGTTCTTC. Drawing the rest from reference TRBV5-4 and TRBJ2-1, the complete variable domain is ETGVTQSPTHLIKTRGQQVTLRCSSQSGHNTVSWYQQALGQGPQFIFQYYREEENGRGNFPPRFSGLQFPNYSSELNVNALELDDSALYLCASSSNSGWGGEQFFGPGTRLTVL.

The rearrangement links TRBV18 to TRBJ2-7, with 8 positions matching TRBD1. Per the germline V gene, CDR1 is KGHSH and CDR2 is LQKENI. The CDR3 is 15 amino acids. V shed 2 bases, J shed 2 bases, and the junction held 5 bases outside the gene matches. The chain's CDR3 is CASSPGQGATYEQYF. The CDR3 DNA is TGTGCCAGCTCACCAGGTCAGGGGGCTACCTACGAGCAGTACTTC.

V is TRBV21-1 and J is TRBJ1-4; the table names TRBD1, a call not compared with the DNA. TRBV21-1 is a recognized pseudogene. This CDR3 has 18 amino acids. The CDR3: CASSKERARDRDNEKLFF. CDR3 sequence (DNA): TGTGCCAGCAGCAAAGAAAGGGCCCGGGACAGGGATAATGAAAAACTGTTTTTT.

The chain couples TRBV5-6 to TRBJ2-7, with D perhaps matching TRBD1 (6 bases). Per germline, CDR1 SGHDT and CDR2 YYEEEE. The V and J ends lost 3 bases and 6 bases respectively, with 7 bases between them. The CDR3 extends over 11 amino acids. The CDR3 here is CASSWDTEQYF. In DNA form, the CDR3 reads TGTGCCAGCAGCTGGGACACCGAGCAGTACTTC.

Ten or more counts support this clone. The V gene is TRBV9, the J gene TRBJ2-3, with TRBD1 as a possible D gene (5 bases). The germline V gene encodes CDR1 SGDLS and CDR2 YYNGEE. CDR3 size: 17 residues. Deletions cut 4 bases from V and 2 bases from J, with 20 bases between. In DNA form, the CDR3 reads TGTGCCAGCAGCCAGCCCTCAGGGAAACTCACCACAGATACGCAGTATTTT. Amino acid sequence: CASSQPSGKLTTDTQYF.

This sequence joins TRBV3-1 (or the pseudogene TRBV3-2) and TRBJ1-2; D might be TRBD1 (6 bases). Germline-derived CDR1 and CDR2 are LGHDT and YNNKEL (reference sequence). The CDR3 totals 17 residues. V lost 3 bases, J lost 6 bases, and 23 bases lay in between. CDR3 region: CASSHQTPRQAGNGYTF. The CDR3, as DNA: TGTGCCAGCAGCCACCAAACTCCCAGACAGGCTGGCAATGGCTACACCTTC.

This chain connects TRBV7-2 to TRBJ1-1; TRBD1 is a possible D gene (5 bases). Germline V CDR1 and CDR2: SGHTA, FQGNSA. The CDR3 length is 13 residues. V lost 5 bases to trimming and J lost 1 base, with 8 bases between them. The CDR3 DNA reads as TGTGCCAGCAGCGCAGACAGGAACACTGAAGCTTTCTTT. This encodes CASSADRNTEAFF.

This chain links TRBV11-2 with TRBJ2-7; 9 positions match TRBD1. This CDR3 comprises 16 residues. Losses at the gene ends were 1 base for V and 1 base for J; bases not matched to a gene: 5. Germline V gives CDR1 SGHAT, CDR2 FQNNGV. CDR3 in DNA: TGTGCCAGCAGCTTAGGCCGGACAGGGGATTCCTACGAGCAGTACTTC. Amino acids: CASSLGRTGDSYEQYF.

This clone was found a few times. This same CDR3 is encoded by further DNA sequences in the sample. V usage is TRBV4-3 and J usage is TRBJ2-1, with D maybe TRBD1 (5 bases). V lost 0 bases and J lost 6, with 12 bases in between. Germline values: CDR1 LGHNA, CDR2 YSLEER. The CDR3 length is 15 residues. The DNA of the CDR3 is TGCGCCAGCAGCCAAGATGGCAGGGTAGGCAATGAGCAGTTCTTC. This encodes CASSQDGRVGNEQFF.

This sequence joins TRBV6-5 and TRBJ1-2, with TRBD1 matching over 7 bases. The CDR3 has 12 residues. Germline CDR1 is MNHEY and CDR2 is SVGAGI. The ends lost 6 bases at V and 5 bases at J; junction bases unmatched: 3. CDR3 coding DNA: TGTGCCAGCAGGCAGGGGGGATATGGCTACACCTTC. Translation gives CASRQGGYGYTF.

The CDR3 DNA is TGTGCCAGCTCCGCAAGGGGTCAAGAGACCCAGTACTTC. This encodes CASSARGQETQYF. This chain uses TRBV18 with TRBJ2-5; tentative D call: TRBD1 (5 bases). The CDR3 is made up of 13 amino acids. CDR1 is KGHSH and CDR2 is LQKENI in the germline V gene. V gave up 6 bases and J gave up 2 bases, with 10 bases separating them. Together with reference TRBV18 and TRBJ2-5, the CDR3 gives the full variable domain: NAGVMQNPRHLVRRRGQEARLRCSPMKGHSHVYWYRQLPEEGLKFMVYLQKENIIDESGMPKERFSAEFPKEGPSILRIQQVVRGDSAAYFCASSARGQETQYFGPGTRLLVL.

V is TRBV7-3 and J is TRBJ2-1, with D unresolved. Germline V CDR1 and CDR2: SGHTA, FQGTGA. This CDR3 spans 15 amino acids. The ends were cut back, 5 bases at V and 6 bases at J, with 17 bases in the middle. CDR3 amino acids: CASSQGAHPSNEQFF. The CDR3 bases are TGTGCCAGCAGCCAAGGAGCCCATCCTAGCAATGAGCAGTTCTTC.

The V gene is TRBV12-5, the J gene TRBJ2-2, with TRBD1 matching over 7 bases. Germline-derived CDR1 and CDR2 are LGHNT and FRNRAP. This CDR3 is 16 amino acids long. The V gene end was trimmed by 10 bases and the J gene end by 0 bases; junction bases not matched to a gene: 11. The CDR3 spells CATSLTGTANTGELFF. Written as DNA, the CDR3 is TGTGCTACCTCCTTAACCGGGACAGCGAACACCGGGGAGCTGTTTTTT. The entire variable domain, with the rest obtained from reference TRBV12-5 and TRBJ2-2, is as follows: DARVTQTPRHKVTEMGQEVTMRCQPILGHNTVFWYRQTMMQGLELLAYFRNRAPLDDSGMPKDRFSAEMPDATLATLKIQPSEPRDSAVYFCATSLTGTANTGELFFGEGSRLTVL.